This is a list of T cell receptor beta chains from one sample in a study of T cell changes during pregnancy in multiple sclerosis. Here immunoSEQ multiplex PCR was the method, and the copy in TCRdb shows in-frame clones only, minus some. The data show about 38,000 clones, nearly 90% seen once. The source was CD4+ T cells from peripheral blood mononuclear cells, collected in the second trimester of pregnancy. These receptor sequences come from a female donor with multiple sclerosis, enrolled in a pregnancy study. Each CDR3 is given with its conserved first and last residue. The D gene is left open where the match is weak.

NA	TRBV2	TRBJ2-1	CASSPNFPNEQFF
NA	TRBV25-1	TRBJ1-1	CASGGNVGVYTEAFF
TRBD1	TRBV5-5	TRBJ1-5	CASSLDRGGQPQHF
TRBD2	TRBV7-9	TRBJ2-1	CASSLGISGGLGSYNEQFF
NA	TRBV7-2	TRBJ2-1	CASSLGRFTYNEQFF
TRBD1	TRBV4-3	TRBJ2-3	CASSRGVQGNTDTQYF
NA	TRBV13	TRBJ1-2	CASSLGGADGYTF
TRBD2	TRBV4-1	TRBJ2-3	CASSQLAGVSTDTQYF
NA	TRBV28	TRBJ2-7	CASSYPNSYEQYF
NA	TRBV7-9	TRBJ1-4	CASSPGQTTNEKLFF
NA	TRBV7-9	TRBJ1-1	CASSPWQMNTEAFF
NA	TRBV18	TRBJ1-2	CASSMTGLTSSLGTF
TRBD2	TRBV25-1	TRBJ2-5	CASSEVAGSQETQYF
NA	TRBV7-9	TRBJ1-1	CASSDGAGRANTEAFF
TRBD2	TRBV5-1	TRBJ2-1	CASSSLNSGRFNEQFF
TRBD2	TRBV7-2	TRBJ2-3	CASSFQSGRFPDTQYF
TRBD2	TRBV4-3	TRBJ2-5	CASSRVRLAGKGETQYF
NA	TRBV19	TRBJ1-2	CASSPQGYDYGYTF
TRBD1	TRBV4-3	TRBJ1-1	CASSQDLGTGSMNTEAFF
NA	TRBV5-1	TRBJ2-5	CASSLGQSDHGSQYF
NA	TRBV14	TRBJ2-7	CASSHPPRAQYEQYF
NA	TRBV29-1	TRBJ2-7	CSAGGSEQYF
NA	TRBV28	TRBJ1-5	CASSYTNQPQHF
TRBD1	TRBV18	TRBJ1-1	CASSPTGWDTEAFF
NA	TRBV29-1	TRBJ2-1	CSALSGETYNEQFF
NA	TRBV19	TRBJ2-2	CASSWGAGGELFF